These T cell receptor beta chains were read from a single sample in a study of CD8 T cells in ankylosing spondylitis. TCRdb reanalysed the 5' RACE reads using MiXCR and keeps one entry per CDR3 protein. The sample carries around 340,000 distinct CDR3 sequences, approximately 20% recorded once. The source material was blood, either unsorted or a sorted T cell fraction (not recorded which). All receptors derive from a male donor with ankylosing spondylitis or in good health (not recorded which). Each CDR3 is given with its conserved first and last residue. The D gene is left open where the match is weak. Not all rows give a size; the values are once, few, many and, for expanded clones, a class.

len	v_gene	abundance	j_gene	d_gene	CDR3nt	CDR3aa
15	TRBV4-1	.	TRBJ2-3	TRBD2	TGCGCCAGCAGCCAATACGGGGGGAGCACAGATACGCAGTATTTT	CASSQYGGSTDTQYF
14	TRBV12-3/TRBV12-4	.	TRBJ2-7	.	TGTGCCAGCAGTTTTGTGCCGGGGGCCTACGAGCAGTACTTC	CASSFVPGAYEQYF
14	TRBV29-1	.	TRBJ2-5	TRBD2	TGCAGCGTTGAAAAGGCGGGGGGCGGGGAGACCCAGTACTTC	CSVEKAGGGETQYF
15	TRBV18	few	TRBJ2-5	TRBD2	TGTGCCAGCTCACCACCGTCAGCGGGGGATGAGACCCAGTACTTC	CASSPPSAGDETQYF
13	TRBV6-6	.	TRBJ2-5	.	TGTGCCAGCATCCACGCGGTAGGGGAGACCCAGTACTTC	CASIHAVGETQYF
13	TRBV12-3/TRBV12-4	few	TRBJ2-2	TRBD1	TGTGCCAGCAGCTGGACAGGGACCGGGGAGCTGTTTTTT	CASSWTGTGELFF
13	TRBV5-8	few	TRBJ2-1	.	TGTGCCAGCAGCTTTGGTAGGGCCGATGAGCAGTTCTTC	CASSFGRADEQFF
16	TRBV4-1	.	TRBJ2-5	TRBD1	TGCGCCAGCAGCCAAGGACAGGGCCACTCCCAAGAGACCCAGTACTTC	CASSQGQGHSQETQYF
15	TRBV20-1	few	TRBJ2-5	TRBD1	TGCAGTGCCGCTACCCACTCGACAGGGGAAGAGACCCAGTACTTC	CSAATHSTGEETQYF
13	TRBV20-1	.	TRBJ2-7	.	TGCAGTGCTAGAGTTATGGGGTGGGACGAGCAGTACTTC	CSARVMGWDEQYF
14	TRBV4-2	.	TRBJ2-7	.	TGTGCCAGCAGCCGTAGTACTATCTCCTACGAGCAGTACTTC	CASSRSTISYEQYF
14	TRBV28	few	TRBJ1-6	.	TGTGCCAGCAGTTTCGCAAGTGCCGGTTCACCCCTCCACTTT	CASSFASAGSPLHF
15	TRBV7-9	.	TRBJ2-5	TRBD2	TGTGCCAGCAGCTTTTCGCGGGGGGGCCACGAGACCCAGTACTTC	CASSFSRGGHETQYF
16	TRBV29-1	.	TRBJ2-1	.	TGCAGCGTTGAAATCCCCCGGGAAGGATCCTACAATGAGCAGTTCTTC	CSVEIPREGSYNEQFF
13	TRBV29-1	.	TRBJ2-7	TRBD1	TGCAGCGTTGACCGGACAGGGCTAGGGGAGCAGTACTTC	CSVDRTGLGEQYF
14	TRBV13	few	TRBJ2-7	TRBD2	TGTGCCAGCAGCCGAGCGGGGGGCCGCCCCGAGCAGTACTTC	CASSRAGGRPEQYF
11	TRBV12-3/TRBV12-4	.	TRBJ2-1	.	TGTGCCAGCAGTTTAGGGACCCGAAACCTTTTC	CASSLGTRNLF
19	TRBV11-1	few	TRBJ2-3	TRBD2	TGTGCCAGCAGCGGACGATCGGGACTAGCGGGGGGAACCACAGATACGCAGTATTTT	CASSGRSGLAGGTTDTQYF
13	TRBV12-3/TRBV12-4	.	TRBJ2-3	.	TGTGCCAGCAATGCAGGGGGGACAGATACGCAGTATTTT	CASNAGGTDTQYF
14	TRBV27	.	TRBJ2-7	.	TGTGCCAGCAGTTTCCGGGGGTCGGAGTACGAGCAGTACTTC	CASSFRGSEYEQYF
11	TRBV20-1	.	TRBJ2-7	.	TGCAGTGGGAAGGGGCATGACGAGCAGTACTTC	CSGKGHDEQYF
16	TRBV20-1	few	TRBJ2-1	TRBD2	TGCAGTGCGTCCTTCGGGACTAGCGGGGTGGGTTATGAGCAGTTCTTC	CSASFGTSGVGYEQFF
13	TRBV6-1	.	TRBJ2-3	.	TGTGCCAGCAGAGGGGACAGCACAGATACGCAGTATTTT	CASRGDSTDTQYF
14	TRBV12-3/TRBV12-4	many	TRBJ2-2	.	TGTGCCAGCAGTTTTGATTCTCCTACCGGGGAGCTGTTTTTT	CASSFDSPTGELFF
12	TRBV2	.	TRBJ2-3	.	TGTGCCAGCAGGGGCATTGAAGATACGCAGTATTTT	CASRGIEDTQYF
14	TRBV20-1	.	TRBJ2-7	.	TGCAGTGCTAATCGAGCGGAGGCCTCCTACGAGCAGTACTTC	CSANRAEASYEQYF
17	TRBV7-9	few	TRBJ2-5	TRBD2	TGTGCCAGCAGCTTAGTTAGGGGACTAGCGGACCAAGAGACCCAGTACTTC	CASSLVRGLADQETQYF
15	TRBV20-1	few	TRBJ2-7	TRBD1	TGCAGTGCTAGAAACCGGGACAGGGATTACTACGAGCAGTACTTC	CSARNRDRDYYEQYF
15	TRBV28	few	TRBJ2-1	.	TGTGCCAGCAGTTTTGCGTTGGGGGGCTACAATGAGCAGTTCTTC	CASSFALGGYNEQFF
15	TRBV12-3/TRBV12-4	few	TRBJ2-1	.	TGTGCCAGCAGTTTAGCGGGCCCTCCCGGGAATGAGCAGTTCTTC	CASSLAGPPGNEQFF
14	TRBV7-9	.	TRBJ2-1	.	TGTGCCAGCAGCTTTCCGGGACGCAACAATGAGCAGTTCTTC	CASSFPGRNNEQFF
12	TRBV20-1	few	TRBJ1-1	.	TGCAGTGCTAGGTTGTATGACACTGAAGCTTTCTTT	CSARLYDTEAFF
14	TRBV12-3/TRBV12-4	.	TRBJ2-7	TRBD1	TGTGCCAGCAGTCCCGGGACAGGGATCCACGAGCAGTACTTC	CASSPGTGIHEQYF
19	TRBV9	.	TRBJ1-2	.	TGTGCCAGCAGCCCCTCTAGTGTCGGGCCGCGGCAGGGCAACTATGGCTACACCTTC	CASSPSSVGPRQGNYGYTF
14	TRBV15	.	TRBJ2-2	TRBD1	TGTGCCACCAGCAGGACAGGGATCCTCGGGGAGCTGTTTTTT	CATSRTGILGELFF
16	TRBV5-5	.	TRBJ2-5	.	TGTGCCAGCAGCCCGCCGGTCGTGGGGCCGAAAGAGACCCAGTACTTC	CASSPPVVGPKETQYF
15	TRBV20-1	.	TRBJ2-1	.	TGCAGTGCTAGAGATATGGGCCTCAGCTACAATGAGCAGTTCTTC	CSARDMGLSYNEQFF
15	TRBV28	few	TRBJ2-3	TRBD2	TGTGCCAGCAGTTTTCTGCGGGGGGAGGCATATACGCAGTATTTT	CASSFLRGEAYTQYF
14	TRBV11-3	.	TRBJ2-1	TRBD1	TGTGCCAGCAGCTTAGGACCACAGGGGTATGAGCAGTTCTTC	CASSLGPQGYEQFF
18	TRBV5-1	.	TRBJ2-1	TRBD2	TGCGCCAGCAGGCCGGGACTAGCGGGGGCCCACACCTACAATGAGCAGTTCTTC	CASRPGLAGAHTYNEQFF
14	TRBV12-3/TRBV12-4	.	TRBJ1-2	.	TGTGCCAGCAGTTTAGCGCTAAACCGGGATGGCTACACCTTC	CASSLALNRDGYTF
13	TRBV18	few	TRBJ2-1	.	TGTGCCAGCTCACCACCCGGGGTAGGGGAGCAGTTCTTC	CASSPPGVGEQFF
16	TRBV7-9	.	TRBJ2-3	TRBD1	TGTGCCAGCAGCCGTAGGGACAGAAGATTCACAGATACGCAGTATTTT	CASSRRDRRFTDTQYF
15	TRBV28	.	TRBJ2-1	TRBD1	TGTGCCAGCAGTCCAGGGGACAGGGAAGCGAATGAGCAGTTCTTC	CASSPGDREANEQFF
12	TRBV30	.	TRBJ2-5	.	TGTGCCTGGGAGGAAGGGGCAGAGACCCAGTACTTC	CAWEEGAETQYF
17	TRBV20-1	.	TRBJ2-1	.	TGCAGTGCTAGAGATCTGGTTATGGGTCCCTCCTACAATGAGCAGTTCTTC	CSARDLVMGPSYNEQFF
15	TRBV7-2	.	TRBJ2-1	.	TGTGCCAGCAGCTTGGTCGGACAGCTCGACAATGAGCAGTTCTTC	CASSLVGQLDNEQFF
15	TRBV4-2	.	TRBJ2-7	.	TGTGCCAGCAGCCAAGAGGCCAGGGGCCTCTACGAGCAGTACTTC	CASSQEARGLYEQYF
13	TRBV10-3	few	TRBJ2-7	.	TGTGCCATCAGTGATGTGGAGCGCTACGAGCAGTACTTC	CAISDVERYEQYF
16	TRBV15	few	TRBJ2-5	TRBD2	TGTGCCACCAGCCCTGGGACTAGCGGGGTCCAAGAGACCCAGTACTTC	CATSPGTSGVQETQYF
17	TRBV7-2	.	TRBJ2-3	TRBD1	TGTGCCAGCAGCTTATGGGGACAGGGACGACCCACAGATACGCAGTATTTT	CASSLWGQGRPTDTQYF
15	TRBV6-5	.	TRBJ1-4	.	TGTGCCAGCAGTTTAACGGTATCAACTAATGAAAAACTGTTTTTT	CASSLTVSTNEKLFF
16	TRBV3-1	.	TRBJ2-5	TRBD2	TGTGCCAGCAGCGTGACTCGCGGGGGGCCCCAAGAGACCCAGTACTTC	CASSVTRGGPQETQYF
14	TRBV7-9	few	TRBJ2-2	TRBD2	TGTGCCAGCAGCTCTAGCGGGAGTCTCGGGGAGCTGTTTTTT	CASSSSGSLGELFF
13	TRBV5-1	few	TRBJ2-3	.	TGCGCCAGCACCTTCCCTAGCACAGATACGCAGTATTTT	CASTFPSTDTQYF
14	TRBV27	.	TRBJ2-7	TRBD1	TGTGCCAGCAGCCGGACAGGGGGTTGGTACGAGCAGTACTTC	CASSRTGGWYEQYF
14	TRBV4-1	.	TRBJ2-7	.	TGCGCCAGCAGCCAATCCACAGCAGGCTACGAGCAGTACTTC	CASSQSTAGYEQYF
15	TRBV20-1	few	TRBJ2-1	.	TGCAGTGCTAGAGGGGGCGGGGGCCACTACAATGAGCAGTTCTTC	CSARGGGGHYNEQFF